This T cell receptor beta chain was recovered during a study of blood T cells in healthy people across ages. Primers used in a second PCR of about 6 to 11 cycles were a sample-barcoded 5' primer and a J-beta primer mix. TCRdb itself ran the 5' RACE reads through MiXCR, one entry per CDR3 protein. Of about 1.4 million distinct CDR3 sequences in the sample, 59% were seen once. Germline CDR1 reads MNHEY; CDR2 reads SVGAGI. The CDR3 loop spans 14 amino acids. The V end was cut by 7 bases, the J end by 2 bases, with 9 bases between. Study outcomes and limitations: Investigators treated diversity estimates from one million T cells as underestimates.

For this clonotype: Its antigen remains unidentified.

The sequence derives from a man aged 18 to 35 in good health. Sequenced: blood. V gene TRBV6-5 combines with J gene TRBJ2-6; D remains unclear. CDR3 amino acids: CASTLQAGANVLTF. The CDR3 region has the DNA TGTGCCAGCACCCTACAAGCTGGGGCCAACGTCCTGACTTTC.